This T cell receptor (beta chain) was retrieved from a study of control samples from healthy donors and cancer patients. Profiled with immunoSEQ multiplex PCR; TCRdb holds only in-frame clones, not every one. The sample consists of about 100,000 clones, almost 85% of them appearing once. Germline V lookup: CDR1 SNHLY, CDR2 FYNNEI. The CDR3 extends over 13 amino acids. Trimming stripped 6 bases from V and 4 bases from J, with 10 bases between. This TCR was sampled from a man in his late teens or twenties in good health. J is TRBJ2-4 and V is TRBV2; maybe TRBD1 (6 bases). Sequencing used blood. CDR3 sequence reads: CASRTDRKNIQYF. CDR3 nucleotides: TGTGCCAGCAGAACTGACAGGAAAAACATTCAGTACTTC. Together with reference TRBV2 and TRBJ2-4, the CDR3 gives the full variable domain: EPEVTQTPSHQVTQMGQEVILRCVPISNHLYFYWYRQILGQKVEFLVSFYNNEISEKSEIFDDQFSVERPDGSNFTLKIRSTKLEDSAMYFCASRTDRKNIQYFGAGTRLSVL.